The 14 T cell receptor beta chains in this list originate from one sample, sequenced in a study of regulatory T cells in long-lasting Graves disease. Libraries of TCR beta came from iRepertoire HTBI primers plus Arm-PCR of CDR3 regions. TCRdb itself ran the multiplex PCR reads through MiXCR, one entry per CDR3 protein. The repertoire includes over 650,000 distinct CDR3 sequences, roughly 30% of them detected once, and about two fifths sits in the top ten. Time point given: persistent/refractory GD, antithyroid drugs over 5 years with positive TRAb. PBMC RNA was the source of the TCR library. Sample: peripheral blood mononuclear cells (PBMCs), taken when the disease was refractory, from a patient treated with antithyroid drugs. The receptors derive from a female donor with Graves disease.

This clonotype was detected a few times. V usage is TRBV7-9 and J usage is TRBJ2-5, with 12 bases fitting TRBD1. Germline V gene data show CDR1 as SEHNR and CDR2 as FQNEAQ (reference sequence). The CDR3 is made up of 14 amino acids. The V segment lost 7 bases and the J segment 5 bases; nucleotides outside the gene matches: 5. In DNA, the CDR3 is TGTGCCAGCAAGGGACAGGGGGCTCGCGAGACCCAGTACTTC. It yields the protein CASKGQGARETQYF.

The J gene is TRBJ2-5, the V gene TRBV19; perhaps TRBD2 as D (5 bases). V was clipped by 4 bases and J by 5 bases, with 14 bases between them. Germline CDR1 and CDR2: LNHDA and SQIVND (reference sequence). The CDR3 totals 14 residues. CDR3 protein: CASSNRNRGETQYF. CDR3 nucleotide sequence: TGTGCCAGTAGTAATAGAAACCGAGGGGAGACCCAGTACTTC.

This chain joins TRBV7-9 and TRBJ1-6; 8 positions agree with TRBD1. The junction had 21 bases not matched to a gene; V was cut back by 7 bases and J by 13 bases. Germline-derived CDR1 and CDR2 are SEHNR and FQNEAQ (reference sequence). The length of the CDR3 is 17 residues. The CDR3, as DNA: TGTGCCAGCACCAAATACGCACAGGGGGGCAAGCCCCTCCCCCTCCACTTT. Encoded protein: CASTKYAQGGKPLPLHF.

In its sample, this clonotype was seen many times. The chain recombines TRBV11-2 with TRBJ2-5; the D is unclear. The V end lost 1 base, the J end lost 5 bases, and 11 bases lay between the germline ends. Germline lookup yields CDR1 SGHAT and CDR2 FQNNGV. CDR3 size: 14 residues. The CDR3 coding sequence is TGTGCCAGCAGCTTAGGCAGCCTTGTTGAGACCCAGTACTTC. Encoded protein: CASSLGSLVETQYF.

The V and J genes are TRBV2 and TRBJ2-3; unclear D gene. V lost 0 bases, J lost 3 bases, and 4 bases lay in between. Germline V CDR1 and CDR2: SNHLY, FYNNEI. CDR3 length: 13 residues. The DNA for the CDR3 is TGTGCCAGCAGTGAAGCCCTGACAGATACGCAGTATTTT. Residues: CASSEALTDTQYF.

The CDR3 is CASSPDRETEAFF. DNA for the CDR3: TGCGCCAGCTCTCCAGACAGGGAAACTGAAGCTTTCTTT. This chain uses TRBV4-1 with TRBJ1-1; 7 nucleotides match TRBD1. Trimming removed 8 bases from V and 5 bases from J; junction bases left unmatched: 8. This CDR3 has 13 amino acids. Germline assignment: CDR1 MGHRA and CDR2 YSYEKL.

J is TRBJ1-4 and V is TRBV25-1; D ambiguous. Germline-derived CDR1 and CDR2 are MGHDK and SYGVNS. Trimming left V 8 bases short and J 6 bases short, with 19 bases between. CDR3 length: 15 amino acids. The CDR3 is CASQKAPGWDEKLFF. The CDR3 DNA reads as TGTGCCAGCCAGAAAGCCCCGGGGTGGGATGAAAAACTGTTTTTT.

The chain is built from TRBV10-3 and TRBJ1-2; D possibly corresponds to TRBD1 (6 bases). V gave up 6 bases and J gave up 6 bases, with 17 bases separating them. Per the germline V gene, CDR1 is ENHRY and CDR2 is SYGVKD. This CDR3 contains 14 residues. The CDR3 region is CAIRGGRQTDGYTF. The CDR3 DNA follows: TGTGCCATCAGGGGGGGCAGGCAAACGGATGGCTACACCTTC.

On this clonotype itself: The junction does not match germline at one end; this may be a read error. This chain links TRBV3-1 with TRBJ1-1, with D possibly being TRBD1 (6 bases). The CDR3 is 14 amino acids. Per germline, CDR1 LGHDT and CDR2 YNNKEL (reference sequence). In DNA form, the CDR3 reads TGTGCCAGCAGCCACAGGGGACGTAACACTGAAGCTCTCTTT. Translated: CASSHRGRNTEALF.

Ten or more counts support this clonotype. This sequence joins TRBV2 and TRBJ1-5; TRBD1 might be the D (5 bases). The CDR3 loop spans 15 amino acids. The V and J ends lost 7 bases and 3 bases respectively, with 16 bases between them. Germline lookup yields CDR1 SNHLY and CDR2 FYNNEI. CDR3 nucleotides: TGTGCCAGCACCCTCTCCGGGGGATTCAATCAGCCCCAGCATTTT. Encoded protein: CASTLSGGFNQPQHF.

This clonotype was seen more than once but under ten times. The V and J genes are TRBV18 and TRBJ1-1; D is undetermined. Germline CDR1 KGHSH, CDR2 LQKENI. The CDR3 is made up of 13 amino acids. Trimming pared 0 bases from V and 8 bases from J, leaving 10 bases between. CDR3 in amino acids: CASSPPTTDEAFF. In DNA form, the CDR3 reads TGTGCCAGCTCACCACCGACGACGGACGAAGCTTTCTTT.

The chain is built from TRBV2 and TRBJ1-5, with TRBD1 as a possible D gene (6 bases). Trimming took 5 bases from V and 7 from J, leaving 15 bases between them. This CDR3 comprises 14 residues. In germline, CDR1 is SNHLY, CDR2 FYNNEI. CDR3 nucleotides: TGTGCCAGCAGTCCGGGACATGGGACCCAGCCCCAGCATTTT. The encoded protein is CASSPGHGTQPQHF.

This clonotype was counted a few times. This chain joins TRBV19 and TRBJ1-4; D remains ambiguous. V shed 0 bases and J shed 4 bases, with 6 bases lying between them. CDR3 length: 14 residues. The V gene's germline CDR1 is LNHDA and CDR2 SQIVND (reference sequence). The CDR3 spells CASSIDGDNEKLFF. The CDR3 nucleotides read TGTGCCAGTAGTATAGATGGGGATAATGAAAAACTGTTTTTT.

In its sample, this clonotype was seen once. The chain is built from TRBV7-2 and TRBJ1-2; D call uncertain. Looked up from germline, CDR1 is SGHTA and CDR2 is FQGNSA. The CDR3 spans 15 residues. Trimming removed 1 base at V and 8 bases at J, with 17 bases between. In DNA, the CDR3 is TGTGCCAGCAGCTTAGACAGTATAATAACGCGGGGCTACACCTTC. This sequence encodes CASSLDSIITRGYTF.